This section outlines one TCR beta chain sequence together with its context. Which cohort a participant joined came from the clinical history participants gave. Per the study methods: Estimated nucleated cell counts came from reference gene primer amplification. Clones were read by immunoSEQ multiplex PCR, and TCRdb kept only the in-frame ones, dropping some. V, J and clone size reflect that table, while D and trimming were determined from the DNA. Among approximately 200,000 clones, approximately 80% were seen once, and the ten largest hold over 7%. The CDR3 length is 16 residues. Per the germline V gene, CDR1 is LGHDT and CDR2 is YNNKEL (reference sequence). V was shortened by 1 base and J by 5 bases, with 18 bases between the two germline ends. The source of the sample is a study of blood T cell repertoires in COVID-19. On the study more broadly: Italy, Spain and the United States were the sources of the convalescent and acute COVID-19 samples. Sources were T cells, B-cell-depleted T cells, or PBMCs; the material itself was cDNA or gDNA.

V gene TRBV3-1 (or the pseudogene TRBV3-2) combines with J gene TRBJ2-7; D remains ambiguous. The sample consisted of PBMCs or T cells enriched from blood (not recorded which). This sequence originates from a woman aged 40 to 49 with acute COVID-19. This CDR3 reads CASSQVQLLNPHEQYF. For the CDR3, the DNA is TGTGCCAGCAGCCAAGTACAGCTCCTTAACCCCCACGAGCAGTACTTC.